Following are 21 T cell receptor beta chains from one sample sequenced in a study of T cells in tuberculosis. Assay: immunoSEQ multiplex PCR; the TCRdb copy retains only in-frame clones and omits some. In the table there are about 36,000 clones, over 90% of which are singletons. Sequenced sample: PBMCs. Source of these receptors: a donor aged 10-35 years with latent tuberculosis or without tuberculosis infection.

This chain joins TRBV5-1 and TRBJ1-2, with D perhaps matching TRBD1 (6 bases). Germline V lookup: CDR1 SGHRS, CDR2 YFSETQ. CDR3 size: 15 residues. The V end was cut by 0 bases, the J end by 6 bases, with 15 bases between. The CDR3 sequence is CASSLAPGGVDGYTF. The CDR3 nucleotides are TGCGCCAGCAGCTTGGCCCCGGGGGGCGTGGATGGCTACACCTTC. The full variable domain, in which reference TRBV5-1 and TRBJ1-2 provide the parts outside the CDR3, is KAGVTQTPRYLIKTRGQQVTLSCSPISGHRSVSWYQQTPGQGLQFLFEYFSETQRNKGNFPGRFSGRQFSNSRSEMNVSTLELGDSALYLCASSLAPGGVDGYTFGSGTRLTVV.

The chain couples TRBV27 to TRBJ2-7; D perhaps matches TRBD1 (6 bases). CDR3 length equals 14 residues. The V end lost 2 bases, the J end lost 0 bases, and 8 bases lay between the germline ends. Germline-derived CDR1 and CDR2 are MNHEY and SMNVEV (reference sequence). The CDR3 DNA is TGTGCCAGCAGTTTAGACAGGTACTCCTACGAGCAGTACTTC. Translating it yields CASSLDRYSYEQYF.

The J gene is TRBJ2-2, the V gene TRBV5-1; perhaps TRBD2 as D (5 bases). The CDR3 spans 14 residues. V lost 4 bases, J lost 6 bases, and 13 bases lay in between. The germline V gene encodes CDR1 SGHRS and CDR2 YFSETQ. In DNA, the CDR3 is TGCGCCAGCAGCACCACTAGTTTATCCGGGGAGCTGTTTTTT. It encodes CASSTTSLSGELFF. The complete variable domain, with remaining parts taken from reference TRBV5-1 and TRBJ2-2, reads KAGVTQTPRYLIKTRGQQVTLSCSPISGHRSVSWYQQTPGQGLQFLFEYFSETQRNKGNFPGRFSGRQFSNSRSEMNVSTLELGDSALYLCASSTTSLSGELFFGEGSRLTVL.

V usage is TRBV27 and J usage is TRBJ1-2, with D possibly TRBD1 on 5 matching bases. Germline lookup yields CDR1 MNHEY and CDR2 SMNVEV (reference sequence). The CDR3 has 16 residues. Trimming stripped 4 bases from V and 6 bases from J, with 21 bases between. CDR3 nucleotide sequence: TGTGCCAGCAGTTCGACAAGCGGGGCGAACCGTCATGGCTACACCTTC. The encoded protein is CASSSTSGANRHGYTF.

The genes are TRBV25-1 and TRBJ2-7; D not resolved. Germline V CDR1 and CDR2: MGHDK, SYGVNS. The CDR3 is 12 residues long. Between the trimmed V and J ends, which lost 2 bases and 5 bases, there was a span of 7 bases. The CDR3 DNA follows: TGTGCCAGCAGTGAACTAGTCCACGAGCAGTACTTC. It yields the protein CASSELVHEQYF.

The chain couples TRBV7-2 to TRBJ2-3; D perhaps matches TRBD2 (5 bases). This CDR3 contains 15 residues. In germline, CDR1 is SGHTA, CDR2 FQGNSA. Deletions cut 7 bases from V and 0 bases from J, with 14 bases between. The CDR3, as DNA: TGTGCCAGCACCATAACTGGACTTAGCACAGATACGCAGTATTTT. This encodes CASTITGLSTDTQYF.

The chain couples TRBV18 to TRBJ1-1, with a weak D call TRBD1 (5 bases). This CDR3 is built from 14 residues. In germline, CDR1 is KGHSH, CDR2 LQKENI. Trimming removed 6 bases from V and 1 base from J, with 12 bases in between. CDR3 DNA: TGTGCCAGCTCCTCCCGGAGGGGGAACACTGAAGCTTTCTTT. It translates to CASSSRRGNTEAFF.

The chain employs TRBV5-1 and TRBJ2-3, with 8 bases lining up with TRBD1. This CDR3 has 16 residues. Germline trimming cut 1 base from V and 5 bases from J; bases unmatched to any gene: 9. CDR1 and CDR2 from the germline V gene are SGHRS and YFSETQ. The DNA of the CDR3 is TGCGCCAGCAGCTTGAAGGCCAGGGGGCTAAGAGATACGCAGTATTTT. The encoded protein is CASSLKARGLRDTQYF. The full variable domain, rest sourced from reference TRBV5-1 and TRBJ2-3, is KAGVTQTPRYLIKTRGQQVTLSCSPISGHRSVSWYQQTPGQGLQFLFEYFSETQRNKGNFPGRFSGRQFSNSRSEMNVSTLELGDSALYLCASSLKARGLRDTQYFGPGTRLTVL.

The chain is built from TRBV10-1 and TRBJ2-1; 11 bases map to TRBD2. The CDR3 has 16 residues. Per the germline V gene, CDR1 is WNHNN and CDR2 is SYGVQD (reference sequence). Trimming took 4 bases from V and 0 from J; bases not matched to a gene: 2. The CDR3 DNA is TGCGCCAGCAGTGGTCTAGCGGGGGGCTCCTACAATGAGCAGTTCTTC. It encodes CASSGLAGGSYNEQFF.

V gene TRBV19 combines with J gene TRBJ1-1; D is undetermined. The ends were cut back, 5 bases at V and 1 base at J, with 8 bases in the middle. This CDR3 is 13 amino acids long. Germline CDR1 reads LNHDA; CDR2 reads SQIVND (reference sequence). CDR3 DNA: TGTGCCAGTAGTTGGGAGGGGAACACTGAAGCTTTCTTT. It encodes CASSWEGNTEAFF.

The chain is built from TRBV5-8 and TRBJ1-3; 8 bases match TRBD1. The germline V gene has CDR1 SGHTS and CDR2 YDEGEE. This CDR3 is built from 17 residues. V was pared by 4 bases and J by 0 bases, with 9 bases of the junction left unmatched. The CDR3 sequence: CASSAGTGLNSGNTIYF. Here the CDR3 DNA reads TGTGCCAGCAGCGCCGGGACAGGCCTAAACTCTGGAAACACCATATATTTT.

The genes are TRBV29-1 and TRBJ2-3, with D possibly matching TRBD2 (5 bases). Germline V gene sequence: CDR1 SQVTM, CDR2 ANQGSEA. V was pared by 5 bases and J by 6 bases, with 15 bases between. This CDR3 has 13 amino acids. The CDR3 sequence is CSVLLGESDTQYF. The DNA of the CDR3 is TGCAGCGTTCTCCTCGGGGAATCGGATACGCAGTATTTT.

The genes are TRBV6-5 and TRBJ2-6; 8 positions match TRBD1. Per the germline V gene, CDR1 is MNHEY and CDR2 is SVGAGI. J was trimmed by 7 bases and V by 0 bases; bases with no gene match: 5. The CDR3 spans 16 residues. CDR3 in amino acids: CASSYSGQGFANVLTF. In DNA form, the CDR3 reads TGTGCCAGCAGTTACTCCGGACAGGGATTCGCCAACGTCCTGACTTTC.

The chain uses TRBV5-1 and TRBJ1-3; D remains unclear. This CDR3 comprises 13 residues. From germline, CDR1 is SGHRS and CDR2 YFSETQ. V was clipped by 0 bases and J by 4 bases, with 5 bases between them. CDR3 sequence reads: CASSLAGGNTIYF. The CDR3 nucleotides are TGCGCCAGCAGCTTGGCCGGGGGAAACACCATATATTTT.

The CDR3, as DNA: TGTGCCAGCAGTATTTCCGGGACAGGGTTTTTCGGGATAAACATTCAGTACTTC. Protein sequence: CASSISGTGFFGINIQYF. The V gene is TRBV2, the J gene TRBJ2-4; TRBD1 matches 9 bases. With 5 bases clipped from V and 6 bases from J, the junction kept 17 bases outside the gene matches. The CDR3 has 18 residues. Germline V gene sequence: CDR1 SNHLY, CDR2 FYNNEI.

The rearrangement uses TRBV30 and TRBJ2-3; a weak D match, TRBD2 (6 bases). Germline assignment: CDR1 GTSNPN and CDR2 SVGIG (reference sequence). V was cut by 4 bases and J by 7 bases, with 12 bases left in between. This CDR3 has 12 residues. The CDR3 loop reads CAWTRLDNTQYF. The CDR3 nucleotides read TGTGCCTGGACAAGACTAGATAATACGCAGTATTTT.

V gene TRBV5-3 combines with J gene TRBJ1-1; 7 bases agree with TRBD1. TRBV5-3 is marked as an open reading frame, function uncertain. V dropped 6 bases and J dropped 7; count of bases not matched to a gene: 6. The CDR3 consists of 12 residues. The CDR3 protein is CARTKRDSEAFF. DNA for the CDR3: TGTGCCAGAACCAAAAGGGACAGTGAAGCTTTCTTT.

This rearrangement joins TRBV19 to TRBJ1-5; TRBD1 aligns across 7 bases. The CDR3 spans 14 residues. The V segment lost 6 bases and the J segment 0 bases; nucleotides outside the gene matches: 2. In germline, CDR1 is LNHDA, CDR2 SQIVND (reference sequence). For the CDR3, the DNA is TGTGCCAGTAGCGACAGGGATAGCAATCAGCCCCAGCATTTT. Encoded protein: CASSDRDSNQPQHF.

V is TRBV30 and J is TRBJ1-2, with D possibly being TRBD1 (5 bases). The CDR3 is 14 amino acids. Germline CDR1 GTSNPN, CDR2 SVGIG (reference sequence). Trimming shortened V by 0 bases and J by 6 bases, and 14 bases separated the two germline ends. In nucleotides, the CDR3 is TGTGCCTGGAGTGTAGGGTCAGGGTTCCATGGCTACACCTTC. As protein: CAWSVGSGFHGYTF.

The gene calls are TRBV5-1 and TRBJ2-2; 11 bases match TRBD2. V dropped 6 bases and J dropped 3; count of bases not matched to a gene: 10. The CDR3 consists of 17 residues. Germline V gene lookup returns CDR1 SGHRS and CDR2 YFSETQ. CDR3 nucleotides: TGCGCCAGCAAACCCTCACTAGCGGGGGCTGACACCGGGGAGCTGTTTTTT. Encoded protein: CASKPSLAGADTGELFF.

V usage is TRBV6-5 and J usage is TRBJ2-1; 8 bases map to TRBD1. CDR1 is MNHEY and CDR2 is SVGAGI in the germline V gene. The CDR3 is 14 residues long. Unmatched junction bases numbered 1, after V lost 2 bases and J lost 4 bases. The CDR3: CASSYGTGYNEQFF. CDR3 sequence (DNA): TGTGCCAGCAGTTACGGGACAGGATACAATGAGCAGTTCTTC.